This T cell receptor (beta chain) was recovered during a study of T-cell reconstitution after alpha-beta-depleted transplantation in children. The CDR3 runs 11 residues. Deletions cut 3 bases from V and 12 bases from J, with 9 bases between. This clonotype occurred a few times. Its antigen is not known. General study findings and limits: Some patients showed high day-60 TCRbeta diversity, which derived from surviving recipient T cells and thymic progenitors. At the one-year point after transplant, T-cell counts and TCRbeta diversity were found to come mostly from T cells that had been newly produced.

The authors prepared the TCRbeta library with unique molecular identifiers. In TCRdb, the PCR reads were re-called with MiXCR into one record per CDR3 protein. This table holds around 420,000 distinct CDR3 sequences, about 16% found once. The sample in question was PBMCs, mostly from graft donor cells, obtained 360 days after TCRalphabeta/CD19-depleted stem cell transplant. The chain is built from TRBV12-3 or TRBV12-4 and TRBJ2-1; D is perhaps TRBD1 or TRBD2 (5 bases each). This clonotype was obtained from a boy in the first two years of life who had a stem cell transplant for Wiskott-Aldrich syndrome, so the T cells may come from the graft donor. This CDR3 reads CASSFRDVQFF. In nucleotides, the CDR3 is TGTGCCAGCAGTTTCCGGGACGTGCAGTTCTTC.